These T cell receptor beta chains were read from a single sample in a study of cytomegalovirus exposure and HLA in healthy donors. Libraries were prepared by immunoSEQ multiplex PCR; TCRdb keeps only in-frame clonotypes and omits some of them. The profile covers about 230,000 clones, with around 89% appearing a single time and approximately 1% taken by the ten largest. Sequenced material: PBMCs. The receptors originated from a woman aged 18 to 35 in good health and CMV-seronegative. The CDR3 runs from the conserved cysteine through the conserved F or W. A D gene is named only where the DNA matches it firmly. Size is stated for part of the rows, as once, few or many counts, or as a class when the clone is expanded.

J gene	clone size	D gene	V gene	CDR3 DNA	CDR3 protein
TRBJ1-1	.	.	TRBV7-3	TGTGCCAGCAGCTCCTACGGGAACACTGAAGCTTTCTTT	CASSSYGNTEAFF
TRBJ2-5	.	.	TRBV7-9	TGTGCCAGCAGCCGGGTGGCGACTAACCAAGAGACCCAGTACTTC	CASSRVATNQETQYF
TRBJ2-7	.	TRBD1	TRBV27	TGTGCCAGCAGTTCGGCCGGGACAGGGAGGACCGAGCAGTACTTC	CASSSAGTGRTEQYF
TRBJ2-6	.	.	TRBV9	TGTGCCAGCAGCCCCGGTCCTAATTCTGGGGCCAACGTCCTGACTTTC	CASSPGPNSGANVLTF
TRBJ2-5	.	TRBD1	TRBV7-6	TGTGCCAGCAGTTCGGACAGGGGGCATGAGACCCAGTACTTC	CASSSDRGHETQYF
TRBJ2-7	.	.	TRBV9	TGTGCCAGCAGCGTCCGAGGGATCATCGGCAGGATCTACGAGCAGTACTTC	CASSVRGIIGRIYEQYF
TRBJ1-1	.	.	TRBV4-2	TGTGCCAGCAGCCAGCAGGGTACCACTGAAGCTTTCTTT	CASSQQGTTEAFF
TRBJ2-3	.	TRBD2	TRBV5-6	TGTGCCAGCAGCTTGGAACTAGCGGGAAGCACAGATACGCAGTATTTT	CASSLELAGSTDTQYF
TRBJ2-7	.	TRBD1	TRBV15	TGTGCCACCAGCGGGGGACAGGGGGTCTACGAGCAGTACTTC	CATSGGQGVYEQYF
TRBJ1-4	.	.	TRBV4-3	TGCGCCAGCAGCCGGGAACAGGGCAGTCTACGTGAAAAACTGTTTTTT	CASSREQGSLREKLFF
TRBJ2-7	.	TRBD2	TRBV4-1	TGCGCCAGCAGCCAAGGCCTCCGGCGGGGGATTCACGACGAGCAGTACTTC	CASSQGLRRGIHDEQYF
TRBJ2-5	.	TRBD1	TRBV11-2	TGTGCCAGCAGACGGCCGGGACAGAGGGTAGAGACCCAGTACTTC	CASRRPGQRVETQYF
TRBJ2-1	.	TRBD2	TRBV4-2	TGTGCCAGCAGCCAAGAGCTAGGTACTAGCGGGCGCAATGAGCAGTTCTTC	CASSQELGTSGRNEQFF
TRBJ2-1	once	.	TRBV5-1	TGCGCCAGCAGCCGTCAGACAGCCTGGGCGTACAATGAGCAGTTCTTC	CASSRQTAWAYNEQFF
TRBJ2-3	.	TRBD1	TRBV7-2	TGTGCCAGCAGCTCGAGGGGGCCCAAGGATACGCAGTATTTT	CASSSRGPKDTQYF
TRBJ2-3	.	.	TRBV21-1	TGTGCCAGCAGCAAAGGAGGGGGGACAGGGCATTTAGATACGCAGTATTTT	CASSKGGGTGHLDTQYF
TRBJ2-5	.	TRBD2	TRBV7-9	TGTGCCAGCAGCTTATCTAGCGGGGGGGCAGAGACCCAGTACTTC	CASSLSSGGAETQYF